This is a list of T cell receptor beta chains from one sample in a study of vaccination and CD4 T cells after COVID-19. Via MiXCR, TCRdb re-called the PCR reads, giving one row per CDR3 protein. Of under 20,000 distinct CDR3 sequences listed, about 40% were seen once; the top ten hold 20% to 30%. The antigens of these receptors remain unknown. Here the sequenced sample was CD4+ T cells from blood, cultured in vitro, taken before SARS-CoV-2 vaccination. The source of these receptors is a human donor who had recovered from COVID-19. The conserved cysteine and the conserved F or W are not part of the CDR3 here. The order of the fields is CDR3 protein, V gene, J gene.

CDR3 protein: ASSPIGWHANEQF
V gene: TRBV5-1
J gene: TRBJ2-1

CDR3 protein: ASSLRQINSPLH
V gene: TRBV7-8
J gene: TRBJ1-6

CDR3 protein: ASMAQGGETQY
V gene: TRBV10-1
J gene: TRBJ2-5

CDR3 protein: ASSYRGELF
V gene: TRBV10-2
J gene: TRBJ2-2

CDR3 protein: ASSDPVRGGGNTEAF
V gene: TRBV25-1
J gene: TRBJ1-1

CDR3 protein: ASSTSQDGSYEQY
V gene: TRBV7-2
J gene: TRBJ2-7

CDR3 protein: ASSLGQYTEAF
V gene: TRBV5-6
J gene: TRBJ1-1

CDR3 protein: ASTKTGGTGELF
V gene: TRBV7-2
J gene: TRBJ2-2

CDR3 protein: ASSIKGWVNTEAF
V gene: TRBV19
J gene: TRBJ1-1

CDR3 protein: ASKPLRTGSNSPLH
V gene: TRBV27
J gene: TRBJ1-6

CDR3 protein: ASSLVRGAGRGADYGYT
V gene: TRBV7-2
J gene: TRBJ1-2

CDR3 protein: AISESPGSGEKLF
V gene: TRBV10-3
J gene: TRBJ1-4

CDR3 protein: SAETSGQETQY
V gene: TRBV20-1
J gene: TRBJ2-5

CDR3 protein: ASRSDSNYGYT
V gene: TRBV6-1
J gene: TRBJ1-2

CDR3 protein: ASTRQLEDTQY
V gene: TRBV6-1
J gene: TRBJ2-3

CDR3 protein: ASSSGATNGYT
V gene: TRBV2
J gene: TRBJ1-2

CDR3 protein: ASSIGQPNTEAF
V gene: TRBV2
J gene: TRBJ1-1

CDR3 protein: ASSLGQGHQPQH
V gene: TRBV6-1
J gene: TRBJ1-5

CDR3 protein: ASRGRTTDTQY
V gene: TRBV6-2/TRBV6-3
J gene: TRBJ2-3

CDR3 protein: ASSFGQGSDTQY
V gene: TRBV7-2
J gene: TRBJ2-3

CDR3 protein: ASSSGTGGDYGYT
V gene: TRBV6-5
J gene: TRBJ1-2

CDR3 protein: ASSFGTFTNQETQY
V gene: TRBV7-3
J gene: TRBJ2-5